What follows describes a single TCR beta chain. This sample stems from a study of blood T cell repertoires in COVID-19. Study background: Acute and convalescent COVID-19 samples came from the United States, Italy and Spain. PBMCs, B-cell-depleted T cells, or T cells provided the cDNA or gDNA that made up the material.

Original methodology: Estimation of nucleated cell counts was performed using reference gene primer amplification. Profiling relied on immunoSEQ multiplex PCR, and the TCRdb table lists in-frame clones only, not all of them. The DNA was the basis for D and trimming; V, J and clone size are from that table. Here the sample spans 140,000 or so clones, 80% to 90% being singletons. Trimming shortened V by 3 bases and J by 8 bases, and 10 bases separated the two germline ends. The length of the CDR3 is 13 residues. Looked up from germline, CDR1 is LNHDA and CDR2 is SQIVND (reference sequence). The sequence came from a woman aged 55-70 years with active COVID-19. The specimen sequenced was peripheral blood. The chain has TRBV19 and TRBJ2-2; D not resolved. In DNA form, the CDR3 reads TGTGCCAGTAGTATGGAGACCAGAGGGGAGCTGTTTTTT. Amino acid sequence: CASSMETRGELFF.